These T cell receptor beta chains were read from a single sample in a study of spatial heterogeneity in lung cancer. From the 5' RACE reads, TCRdb called clonotypes with MiXCR, one entry per CDR3 protein. The sample carries about 80,000 distinct CDR3 sequences, approximately 21% recorded once. Here the sequenced sample was PBMCs, taken at surgery. The receptors were sampled from a male donor with early-stage non-small cell lung cancer. Each CDR3 is given without its conserved first and last residue. Clone sizes are given selectively: once, few, many, or a class where the clone is expanded.

NA | TRBJ2-7 | TRBV6-5 | ASSDPGLEQY
many | TRBJ1-1 | TRBV6-5 | ASSSGPTGRSEAF
few | TRBJ2-2 | TRBV28 | ASSTGQSTGELF
NA | TRBJ2-3 | TRBV4-3 | ASSRGAPDTQY
few | TRBJ2-5 | TRBV7-2 | ASSLGGLQETQY
many | TRBJ2-7 | TRBV10-3 | AIGDGSGGPYEQY
NA | TRBJ1-5 | TRBV19 | ASTWQGGNQPQH
NA | TRBJ1-2 | TRBV6-1 | ASSEAPQLYGYT
few | TRBJ2-1 | TRBV29-1 | SVPDYLTYNEQF
many | TRBJ2-1 | TRBV29-1 | SVPGQGGYEQF
many | TRBJ2-1 | TRBV7-9 | ASSLDLAGAHEQF
NA | TRBJ2-5 | TRBV5-1 | ASSLGSMGQETQY
once | TRBJ2-1 | TRBV20-1 | SARDDGWGANNEQF
NA | TRBJ2-5 | TRBV25-1 | ASSEYEGKRTQY
NA | TRBJ2-5 | TRBV6-5 | ASRFQGGETQY
NA | TRBJ1-6 | TRBV28 | ASYSGTGQIVSSYNSPLH
NA | TRBJ2-6 | TRBV4-3 | ASSQDPGAGANVLT
many | TRBJ1-1 | TRBV7-3 | ASSRLPNTEAF
many | TRBJ2-6 | TRBV6-5 | ASSYSRGSGANVLT
many | TRBJ1-5 | TRBV6-2/TRBV6-3 | ASRLDGLANQPQH
NA | TRBJ2-7 | TRBV6-2/TRBV6-3 | ASSYSKEQY
NA | TRBJ2-7 | TRBV5-1 | ASSILAGGSYEQY
NA | TRBJ1-2 | TRBV3-1 | ASSQKSRGLVYGYT
NA | TRBJ1-3 | TRBV29-1 | SALVARGNTIY
NA | TRBJ2-3 | TRBV7-3 | ASSRTGTGVDTQY
NA | TRBJ2-7 | TRBV5-1 | ASRGTGTSYEQN
NA | TRBJ2-2 | TRBV5-1 | ASNRGPTGELF
many | TRBJ2-7 | TRBV20-1 | SARGNAVGAPYEQY
NA | TRBJ1-4 | TRBV7-6 | ASSLDSFNEKLF
NA | TRBJ2-3 | TRBV20-1 | SALLAGSTDTQY
NA | TRBJ1-2 | TRBV24-1 | APQRKGAGYGYT
few | TRBJ2-3 | TRBV7-2 | ASSLGRGSGGTSTDTQY
NA | TRBJ2-7 | TRBV20-1 | SAIPRVSGRSYEQY
NA | TRBJ2-4 | TRBV28 | ASSPGQGAAWIQY
NA | TRBJ1-3 | TRBV6-6 | ASSYSIGYGNTIY
few | TRBJ1-1 | TRBV7-2 | ASSLVYNGEAF
few | TRBJ2-1 | TRBV5-4 | ASSGGLAGARSYNEQF
many | TRBJ2-7 | TRBV7-3 | ASSLTGNHEQY
many | TRBJ2-7 | TRBV4-2 | ASSQILVSEQY
few | TRBJ2-5 | TRBV12-3/TRBV12-4 | ASRSSGRQETQY
NA | TRBJ2-7 | TRBV7-8 | ASSPEMGAGSHEQY
few | TRBJ2-3 | TRBV5-4 | ASSLVGGNTQY
many | TRBJ1-4 | TRBV18 | ASSLKGEKLF
few | TRBJ1-1 | TRBV14 | ASSNQENTEAF
many | TRBJ1-5 | TRBV29-1 | SVHTGDHQPQH
NA | TRBJ1-1 | TRBV20-1 | SARQGNTEAF
NA | TRBJ2-2 | TRBV24-1 | ATSDNVRNTGELF
NA | TRBJ2-1 | TRBV7-2 | ASSLGPGRTGYEQF
few | TRBJ2-2 | TRBV28 | ASSPGRWELF
NA | TRBJ1-5 | TRBV28 | ASSLGRSNQPQH
NA | TRBJ2-6 | TRBV7-2 | ASSLMAGANVLT
few | TRBJ1-1 | TRBV27 | ASSHRVGGEAF
NA | TRBJ1-5 | TRBV6-2/TRBV6-3 | ASRPAQGGNQPQH
few | TRBJ2-5 | TRBV7-2 | ASSLGGRIPSETQY
many | TRBJ2-3 | TRBV10-3 | ATVGQGETDTQY
many | TRBJ2-1 | TRBV28 | ASSLPLGQEQF
many | TRBJ1-1 | TRBV7-9 | ASSPISGGNTEAF
once | TRBJ2-2 | TRBV7-8 | ASSLLQGTGSLGTGELF
many | TRBJ2-7 | TRBV6-6 | ASSYPGQGKEQY
NA | TRBJ2-3 | TRBV7-2 | ASRRTDTQY